This TCR beta chain was recovered during a study of blood T cells in healthy people across ages. For the second PCR, which ran for roughly 6 to 11 cycles, a sample-barcoded 5' primer and a J-beta primer mix were used. Per-sample output comprised a minimum of 2.5 million paired-end reads containing CDR3. TCRdb fed the 5' RACE reads into MiXCR, producing one record per CDR3 protein. The sample shows 1.5 million to 2 million distinct CDR3 sequences, around half of them seen only once. CDR1 SGDLS and CDR2 YYNGEE come from the germline V gene. The CDR3 runs 14 residues. The sequenced material came from blood. The receptor comes from a woman between 40 and 50 years old in good health. J is TRBJ2-5 and V is TRBV9, with D possibly matching TRBD2 (5 bases). Near its end, the DNA agrees better with TRBJ2-7, so the J call may be wrong. Here the CDR3 DNA reads TGTGCCAGCACGCTACGGGGTACGAGGTACGAGCAGTACTTC. Its protein product is CASTLRGTRYEQYF.